What follows are 32 T cell receptor beta chains derived from one specimen sequenced in a study of blood T cell repertoires in COVID-19. Assay: immunoSEQ multiplex PCR; the TCRdb copy retains only in-frame clones and omits some. The sample shows 250,000 to 350,000 clones, about nine tenths of them seen only once. The specimen sequenced was peripheral blood. The origin of the receptors is a woman aged 30 to 39 with COVID-19, enrolled during active disease.

The V and J genes are TRBV18 and TRBJ1-1; D gene unclear. The CDR3 contains 13 residues. Germline loops: CDR1 KGHSH, CDR2 LQKENI. Trimming left V 6 bases short and J 3 bases short, with 11 bases between. The CDR3 region is CASSSEADTEAFF. In nucleotides, the CDR3 is TGTGCCAGCTCGTCCGAGGCGGACACTGAAGCTTTCTTT.

V is TRBV19 and J is TRBJ2-6, with D hard to call. Between the trimmed V and J ends, which lost 3 bases and 1 base, there was a span of 4 bases. CDR1 LNHDA and CDR2 SQIVND come from the germline V gene (reference sequence). This CDR3 has 14 amino acids. The CDR3 nucleotides are TGTGCCAGTAGTATGAGTTCTGGGGCCAACGTCCTGACTTTC. It specifies CASSMSSGANVLTF.

This clone was observed a handful of times. The rearrangement uses TRBV7-2 and TRBJ1-5; 7 nucleotides match TRBD1. With V trimmed by 2 bases and J by 4 bases, 2 bases remained unmatched. Germline V CDR1 and CDR2: SGHTA, FQGNSA. The CDR3 length is 14 residues. Written as DNA, the CDR3 is TGTGCCAGCAGCTTATCGGGACAGAATCAGCCCCAGCATTTT. Protein product: CASSLSGQNQPQHF.

This chain uses TRBV3-1 (or the pseudogene TRBV3-2) with TRBJ1-1; 7 nucleotides align to TRBD1. Germline CDR1 reads LGHDT; CDR2 reads YNNKEL (reference sequence). The ends lost 8 bases at V and 8 bases at J; junction bases unmatched: 8. CDR3 length equals 12 residues. CDR3 residues: CASVPNRGEAFF. The DNA of the CDR3 is TGTGCCAGCGTTCCGAACAGGGGCGAAGCTTTCTTT.

The chain couples TRBV19 to TRBJ2-1; 11 bases match TRBD1. V dropped 4 bases and J dropped 2; count of bases not matched to a gene: 4. The CDR3 is 16 amino acids. CDR1 and CDR2 from the germline V gene are LNHDA and SQIVND (reference sequence). CDR3 sequence: CASSTRTGGTYNEQFF. The CDR3 DNA sequence: TGTGCCAGTAGTACCAGGACAGGGGGCACCTACAATGAGCAGTTCTTC.

The chain links TRBV29-1 to TRBJ2-3, with D perhaps matching TRBD2 (5 bases). The ends were cut back, 4 bases at V and 2 bases at J, with 16 bases in the middle. From germline, CDR1 is SQVTM and CDR2 ANQGSEA. This CDR3 spans 15 amino acids. CDR3 sequence (DNA): TGCAGCGTTGTCGGGGAACAGAGCCCCACAGATACGCAGTATTTT. This encodes CSVVGEQSPTDTQYF.

This clone was counted a few times. The rearrangement uses TRBV4-2 and TRBJ2-1; TRBD1 aligns across 9 bases. After removal of 0 bases from V and 7 bases from J, the junction contained 4 bases not matched to a gene. This CDR3 comprises 15 residues. The germline V gene has CDR1 LGHNA and CDR2 YNFKEQ. The CDR3 protein is CASSQEGTGRNEQFF. The CDR3 DNA is TGTGCCAGCAGCCAAGAGGGGACAGGGAGGAATGAGCAGTTCTTC.

This chain uses TRBV4-1 with TRBJ2-7; a weak D match, TRBD2 (5 bases). The CDR3 is 15 residues long. The germline V gene encodes CDR1 MGHRA and CDR2 YSYEKL. V was cut by 1 base and J by 7 bases, with 17 bases left in between. The CDR3 DNA follows: TGCGCCAGCAGCCAAGGGGGAGACGGCCCTTGGGAGCAGTACTTC. This gives the protein CASSQGGDGPWEQYF.

The chain couples TRBV9 to TRBJ2-7; TRBD2 might be the D (5 bases). The CDR3 consists of 16 residues. V lost 3 bases to trimming and J lost 3 bases, with 19 bases between them. Germline-derived CDR1 and CDR2 are SGDLS and YYNGEE. This CDR3 is CASSGGSRSLGYEQYF. CDR3 bases: TGTGCCAGCAGCGGAGGGTCGCGGAGCTTGGGCTACGAGCAGTACTTC.

The gene calls are TRBV28 and TRBJ1-3; D is possibly TRBD1 (5 bases). This CDR3 spans 15 amino acids. Germline CDR1 is MDHEN and CDR2 is SYDVKM. Trimming cost V 8 bases and J 2 bases, with 16 bases left between them. The DNA for the CDR3 is TGTGCCAGCTTTAACCCAGGGTTTACTGGAAACACCATATATTTT. Encoded protein: CASFNPGFTGNTIYF.

This clone has a handful of counts. The genes are TRBV5-4 and TRBJ2-7, with TRBD1 as a possible D gene (5 bases). The ends were cut back, 3 bases at V and 1 base at J, with 8 bases in the middle. The CDR3 is made up of 13 amino acids. Germline V gene sequence: CDR1 SGHNT, CDR2 YYREEE (reference sequence). DNA of the CDR3: TGTGCCAGCAGCTCAGGGCCTTCCTACGAGCAGTACTTC. Its translation is CASSSGPSYEQYF.

This chain connects TRBV3-1 (or the pseudogene TRBV3-2) to TRBJ1-2; TRBD1 agrees at 7 bases. The junction had 15 bases not matched to a gene; V was cut back by 1 base and J by 7 bases. The CDR3 length is 17 residues. Germline loops: CDR1 LGHDT, CDR2 YNNKEL (reference sequence). The CDR3 here is CASSQGTPQGGDAGYTF. As DNA, the CDR3 is TGTGCCAGCAGCCAAGGTACTCCCCAGGGGGGTGACGCTGGCTACACCTTC.

The rearrangement joins TRBV18 to TRBJ2-7; possibly TRBD1 for D (5 bases). The CDR3 loop spans 13 amino acids. Germline V lookup: CDR1 KGHSH, CDR2 LQKENI. Trimming left V 4 bases short and J 5 bases short, with 12 bases between. CDR3 amino acids: CASSLTVGDEQYF. In nucleotides, the CDR3 is TGTGCCAGCTCACTTACTGTAGGGGACGAGCAGTACTTC.

The chain has TRBV27 and TRBJ2-2; D is unclear. The ends were cut back, 1 base at V and 6 bases at J, with 12 bases in the middle. This CDR3 contains 15 residues. From germline, CDR1 is MNHEY and CDR2 SMNVEV (reference sequence). CDR3 bases: TGTGCCAGCAGTTTATTCTTGGAGCGCTCCGGGGAGCTGTTTTTT. Its protein product is CASSLFLERSGELFF.

This clone was found once. The chain is built from TRBV12-3 or TRBV12-4 and TRBJ1-1; TRBD1 matches 8 bases. Trimming removed 3 bases from V and 5 bases from J; junction bases left unmatched: 2. The CDR3 sequence is 13 residues long. The CDR3 sequence is CASSFRGRTEAFF. In DNA form, the CDR3 reads TGTGCCAGCAGTTTCAGGGGGCGGACTGAAGCTTTCTTT.

The genes are TRBV5-6 and TRBJ1-1; weak D call: TRBD1 (5 bases). CDR3 length equals 16 residues. CDR1 is SGHDT, CDR2 YYEEEE, per germline. Between the trimmed V and J ends, which lost 2 bases and 0 bases, there was a span of 14 bases. The CDR3 DNA follows: TGTGCCAGCAGCTTACTCGACAGACTGATGAACACTGAAGCTTTCTTT. It translates to CASSLLDRLMNTEAFF.

The rearrangement joins TRBV7-3 to TRBJ1-1; the D is unclear. CDR1 is SGHTA, CDR2 FQGTGA, per germline. V was shortened by 4 bases and J by 2 bases, with 8 bases between the two germline ends. The CDR3 runs 13 residues. The CDR3 bases are TGTGCCAGCAGCTCAGAGGGTAACACTGAAGCTTTCTTT. Translating it yields CASSSEGNTEAFF.

This chain uses TRBV7-9 with TRBJ1-1; tentatively, D is TRBD1 (6 bases). CDR3 length: 14 amino acids. CDR1 and CDR2 from the germline V gene are SEHNR and FQNEAQ (reference sequence). V lost 2 bases, J lost 3 bases, and 10 bases lay in between. CDR3 sequence (DNA): TGTGCCAGCAGCTTATCGGGACATTACACTGAAGCTTTCTTT. Its translation: CASSLSGHYTEAFF.

The chain joins TRBV24-1 to TRBJ2-1; 11 nucleotides align to TRBD1. V lost 2 bases, J lost 4 bases, and 9 bases stayed unmatched. The CDR3 runs to 18 residues. Per germline, CDR1 KGHDR and CDR2 SFDVKD. CDR3 in DNA: TGTGCCACCAGTGATTCTCCGGGACAGGGGGTTATGTACAATGAGCAGTTCTTC. Its protein is CATSDSPGQGVMYNEQFF.

The genes are TRBV6-5 and TRBJ2-1; no clear D. Trimming took 6 bases from V and 5 from J, leaving 5 bases between them. Germline assignment: CDR1 MNHEY and CDR2 SVGAGI. The length of the CDR3 is 11 residues. As DNA, the CDR3 is TGTGCCAGCAGCGAGGACAATGAGCAGTTCTTC. The encoded protein is CASSEDNEQFF.

This chain connects TRBV6-5 to TRBJ2-3; tentatively, D is TRBD2 (5 bases). Germline V lookup: CDR1 MNHEY, CDR2 SVGAGI. The CDR3 consists of 13 residues. Trimming took off 5 bases at V and 0 bases at J, with 6 bases between the two ends. The DNA for the CDR3 is TGTGCCAGCAGTCGAGGGAGCACAGATACGCAGTATTTT. As protein: CASSRGSTDTQYF.

The V and J genes are TRBV7-9 and TRBJ2-3; D remains ambiguous. Germline V gene data show CDR1 as SEHNR and CDR2 as FQNEAQ (reference sequence). V was cut by 1 base and J by 6 bases, with 5 bases left in between. The CDR3 consists of 12 residues. The CDR3 protein is CASSLERDTQYF. Written as DNA, the CDR3 is TGTGCCAGCAGCTTAGAGCGCGATACGCAGTATTTT.

The chain uses TRBV18 and TRBJ2-1, with 9 bases lining up with TRBD1. CDR3 size: 14 residues. Per the germline V gene, CDR1 is KGHSH and CDR2 is LQKENI. Trimming cost V 2 bases and J 4 bases; bases outside gene matches: 0. Here the CDR3 reads CASSPGQGYNEQFF. In nucleotides, the CDR3 is TGTGCCAGCTCACCAGGACAGGGGTACAATGAGCAGTTCTTC.

The V and J genes are TRBV5-1 and TRBJ2-2; perhaps TRBD1 as D (6 bases). V was shortened by 3 bases and J by 6 bases, with 18 bases between the two germline ends. Germline V lookup: CDR1 SGHRS, CDR2 YFSETQ. The CDR3 spans 16 residues. The CDR3 bases are TGCGCCAGCAGCTCGGAGAAGGGACAATGGGCCGGGGAGCTGTTTTTT. This gives the protein CASSSEKGQWAGELFF.

This rearrangement joins TRBV5-1 to TRBJ1-6; 9 positions agree with TRBD1. The CDR3 spans 16 residues. Germline V gene lookup returns CDR1 SGHRS and CDR2 YFSETQ. J lost 6 bases, V lost 0 bases, and 4 bases had no gene match. The CDR3 loop is CASSLAVDRGNSPLHF. CDR3 DNA sequence: TGCGCCAGCAGCTTGGCCGTGGACAGGGGTAATTCACCCCTCCACTTT. Variable domain in full (rest from reference TRBV5-1 and TRBJ1-6): KAGVTQTPRYLIKTRGQQVTLSCSPISGHRSVSWYQQTPGQGLQFLFEYFSETQRNKGNFPGRFSGRQFSNSRSEMNVSTLELGDSALYLCASSLAVDRGNSPLHFGNGTRLTVT.

V and J are TRBV28 and TRBJ2-2, with 8 bases identical to TRBD2. The J segment lost 6 bases and the V segment lost 4 bases, leaving 7 bases of the junction unmatched. CDR3 length: 15 amino acids. CDR1 is MDHEN, CDR2 SYDVKM, per germline. In nucleotides, the CDR3 is TGTGCCAGCAGTTCGGGAGGGGAGGAGGCCGGGGAGCTGTTTTTT. As protein: CASSSGGEEAGELFF. The entire variable domain, with the rest obtained from reference TRBV28 and TRBJ2-2, is as follows: DVKVTQSSRYLVKRTGEKVFLECVQDMDHENMFWYRQDPGLGLRLIYFSYDVKMKEKGDIPEGYSVSREKKERFSLILESASTNQTSMYLCASSSGGEEAGELFFGEGSRLTVL.

This rearrangement joins TRBV7-9 to TRBJ2-2, with TRBD2 identical over 14 bases. The CDR3 length is 17 residues. From germline, CDR1 is SEHNR and CDR2 FQNEAQ (reference sequence). The V segment lost 3 bases and the J segment 5 bases; nucleotides outside the gene matches: 5. CDR3 residues: CASSFGLAGGRTGELFF. In DNA form, the CDR3 reads TGTGCCAGCAGCTTCGGACTAGCGGGAGGAAGGACCGGGGAGCTGTTTTTT. Looking up the rest from reference TRBV7-9 and TRBJ2-2 gives the full variable domain: DTGVSQNPRHKITKRGQNVTFRCDPISEHNRLYWYRQTLGQGPEFLTYFQNEAQLEKSRLLSDRFSAERPKGSFSTLEIQRTEQGDSAMYLCASSFGLAGGRTGELFFGEGSRLTVL.

The rearrangement uses TRBV6-1 and TRBJ1-2; possibly TRBD1 for D (5 bases). CDR1 is MNHNS and CDR2 is SASEGT in the germline V gene. The CDR3 spans 14 residues. Trimming took off 1 base at V and 4 bases at J, with 10 bases between the two ends. The CDR3 protein is CASSEGQSLYGYTF. The CDR3 DNA reads as TGTGCCAGCAGTGAAGGACAGAGTCTCTATGGCTACACCTTC.

The rearrangement uses TRBV11-1 and TRBJ2-3; tentatively, D is TRBD1 (5 bases). There are 15 residues in the CDR3. Germline CDR1 SGHAT, CDR2 FQDESV (reference sequence). The germline V and J ends were trimmed by 1 base and 0 bases, with 8 bases remaining between them. CDR3 nucleotides: TGTGCCAGCAGCTTAGGTGCAGGGAGCACAGATACGCAGTATTTT. Translating it yields CASSLGAGSTDTQYF.

This chain links TRBV4-1 with TRBJ2-7, with TRBD2 identical over 12 bases. V shed 6 bases and J 4 bases; nucleotides not matched to a gene: 7. The CDR3 is made up of 15 amino acids. The germline CDR1 and CDR2 sequences are MGHRA and YSYEKL. Here the CDR3 reads CASSLPTSGRYEQYF. In DNA form, the CDR3 reads TGCGCCAGCAGTCTCCCGACTAGCGGGAGATACGAGCAGTACTTC.

The genes are TRBV2 and TRBJ1-3; unclear D gene. This CDR3 has 13 amino acids. The germline V and J ends were trimmed by 7 bases and 0 bases, with 7 bases remaining between them. Germline V CDR1 and CDR2: SNHLY, FYNNEI. The CDR3 reads CASIGVSGNTIYF. DNA for the CDR3: TGTGCCAGCATCGGGGTCTCTGGAAACACCATATATTTT.

The chain links TRBV5-4 to TRBJ2-1; 11 bases are a match to TRBD2. CDR1 and CDR2 from the germline V gene are SGHNT and YYREEE (reference sequence). V lost 4 bases to trimming and J lost 6 bases; unmatched junction nucleotides: 15. The CDR3 consists of 18 residues. CDR3 DNA: TGTGCCAGCAGCCGGTCTGGGACTAGCGGTTGGAATGTCAATGAGCAGTTCTTC. Translated: CASSRSGTSGWNVNEQFF.